This T cell receptor beta chain was profiled in a study of OX40 agonist ivuxolimab in advanced cancers. Study summary: Prior checkpoint blockade (anti-PD-1, anti-PD-L1 or anti-CTLA-4) was permitted; approximately 41% had it. In three patients, partial responses were observed, one with hepatocellular carcinoma and two with cutaneous melanoma. Study results and caveats: The investigators did not determine what antigen specificity the expanded peripheral T cells had.

A history of autoimmune disease or systemic immunosuppression excluded patients. V lost 1 base and J 3 bases, leaving 10 bases between the germline ends. The V gene's germline CDR1 is SGHRS and CDR2 YFSETQ. The CDR3 loop spans 14 amino acids. Profiled with immunoSEQ multiplex PCR; TCRdb holds only in-frame clones, not every one. The top ten hold approximately 0.8% of the sample, which has about 100,000 clones, roughly 90% seen once. For this clone: Its antigen remains unknown.

This receptor was taken from an adult with an advanced solid tumor such as melanoma, head and neck, liver or kidney cancer. This chain joins TRBV5-1 and TRBJ1-1; possible D gene TRBD1, 5 bases. The material was CD4+ or CD8+ T cells sorted from blood, obtained in a trial of the OX40 agonist ivuxolimab. The CDR3 sequence is CASSLFGGDTEAFF. DNA for the CDR3: TGCGCCAGCAGCTTGTTTGGGGGGGACACTGAAGCTTTCTTT.